What follows are 23 T cell receptor beta chains derived from one specimen sequenced in a study of graft-versus-host responses after intestinal transplantation. For these TCRs, the target antigens are not known. Method: immunoSEQ multiplex PCR; TCRdb's copy keeps in-frame clones and lacks some. The sample lists 73,000 or so clones; 90% were seen once. This sample comprised unstimulated CD8+ T cells sorted from spleen or lymph node cells, obtained before transplant. These receptor sequences come from a human donor who was the organ donor for an intestinal transplant.

V gene TRBV6-1 combines with J gene TRBJ2-1; 9 bases line up with TRBD1. The junction had 4 bases not matched to a gene; V was cut back by 7 bases and J by 6 bases. This CDR3 region has 13 residues. Germline V CDR1 and CDR2: MNHNS, SASEGT. For the CDR3, the DNA is TGTGCCAGCAACTACAGGGGGCGCAATGAGCAGTTCTTC. Protein: CASNYRGRNEQFF.

The chain employs TRBV4-1 and TRBJ1-2, with 7 bases identical to TRBD1. The CDR3 is 14 amino acids. Germline V gene data show CDR1 as MGHRA and CDR2 as YSYEKL. V gave up 1 base and J gave up 5 bases; unmatched junction bases: 4. DNA for the CDR3: TGCGCCAGCAGCCAAGGACAGGGAGAGTATGGCTACACCTTC. Its protein product is CASSQGQGEYGYTF.

The genes are TRBV19 and TRBJ2-2; 10 bases map to TRBD2. The CDR3 consists of 20 residues. Losses at the gene ends were 0 bases for V and 5 bases for J; bases not matched to a gene: 15. Germline V gene data show CDR1 as LNHDA and CDR2 as SQIVND (reference sequence). CDR3 loop: CASSIEILVAGGRGTGELFF. For the CDR3, the DNA is TGTGCCAGTAGTATAGAGATCTTGGTAGCGGGGGGCCGGGGAACCGGGGAGCTGTTTTTT.

This rearrangement joins TRBV4-1 to TRBJ2-2; D is possibly TRBD2 (5 bases). The V gene's germline CDR1 is MGHRA and CDR2 YSYEKL. V lost 3 bases to trimming and J lost 11 bases, with 13 bases between them. This CDR3 spans 13 amino acids. The CDR3 DNA reads as TGCGCCAGCAGCCAGGAACTAGGAGCAGAGCTGTTTTTT. Protein sequence: CASSQELGAELFF.

This clone was counted a single time. The V call is TRBV6-1, the J call TRBJ2-3; D is ambiguous. The CDR3 consists of 16 residues. The germline V and J ends were trimmed by 2 bases and 1 base, with 13 bases remaining between them. Germline assignment: CDR1 MNHNS and CDR2 SASEGT. DNA of the CDR3: TGTGCCAGCAGTGAATTTCTAGAGAGTGGCACAGATACGCAGTATTTT. Protein product: CASSEFLESGTDTQYF.

The CDR3 here is CASSQTPGLGQPQHF. CDR3 DNA: TGTGCCAGCAGTCAAACGCCAGGGCTGGGTCAGCCCCAGCATTTT. The chain recombines TRBV27 with TRBJ1-5; TRBD1 is a possible D gene (5 bases). Germline CDR1 is MNHEY and CDR2 is SMNVEV (reference sequence). V was cut by 5 bases and J by 6 bases, with 17 bases left in between. CDR3 length equals 15 residues.

J is TRBJ2-3 and V is TRBV27, with D perhaps matching TRBD1 (5 bases). The V end lost 8 bases, the J end lost 11 bases, and 14 bases lay between the germline ends. Germline CDR1 is MNHEY and CDR2 is SMNVEV (reference sequence). There are 11 residues in the CDR3. CDR3 DNA: TGTGCCAGCGAAAGGGGAAAAAGGCAGTATTTT. Its protein is CASERGKRQYF.

The rearrangement joins TRBV27 to TRBJ2-3, with 7 positions matching TRBD1. Unmatched junction bases numbered 1, after V lost 4 bases and J lost 0 bases. The CDR3 sequence is 14 residues long. The germline gives CDR1 MNHEY, CDR2 SMNVEV (reference sequence). CDR3 residues: CASSWGQSTDTQYF. DNA of the CDR3: TGTGCCAGCAGTTGGGGACAGAGCACAGATACGCAGTATTTT.

The chain joins TRBV13 to TRBJ1-2, with 8 bases that match TRBD1. Germline V gives CDR1 PRHDT, CDR2 FYEKMQ (reference sequence). V shed 6 bases and J 7 bases; nucleotides not matched to a gene: 13. The CDR3 contains 15 residues. CDR3 residues: CASSQNRGGSSGYTF. In DNA, the CDR3 is TGTGCCAGCAGTCAAAACAGGGGGGGTAGTAGTGGCTACACCTTC.

V gene TRBV28 combines with J gene TRBJ2-3; D gene ambiguous. The CDR3 sequence is 12 residues long. Per the germline V gene, CDR1 is MDHEN and CDR2 is SYDVKM. Trimming cost V 5 bases and J 2 bases, with 5 bases left between them. This CDR3 reads CASSLYTDTQYF. For the CDR3, the DNA is TGTGCCAGCAGTCTTTACACAGATACGCAGTATTTT.

V usage is TRBV5-6 and J usage is TRBJ1-5; D is ambiguous. Germline CDR1 is SGHDT and CDR2 is YYEEEE. V lost 1 base, J lost 6 bases, and 14 bases lay in between. The CDR3 loop spans 15 amino acids. This CDR3 reads CASSLSGEGIQPQHF. DNA for the CDR3: TGTGCCAGCAGCTTGAGCGGGGAGGGAATTCAGCCCCAGCATTTT.

CDR3 nucleotide sequence: TGCGCCAGCTCTTGGCGGCCGGACAGCGTAGATGAGCAGTTCTTC. Translation: CASSWRPDSVDEQFF. The V and J genes are TRBV5-1 and TRBJ2-1, with D possibly matching TRBD1 (6 bases). The V gene's germline CDR1 is SGHRS and CDR2 YFSETQ. The CDR3 extends over 15 amino acids. Trimming stripped 7 bases from V and 8 bases from J, with 22 bases between.

The CDR3 coding sequence is TGTGCCAATACCCCCCTATTGTGGGGCTACACCTTC. Amino acids: CANTPLLWGYTF. J is TRBJ1-2 and V is TRBV6-1; D gene uncertain. The CDR3 contains 12 residues. Germline CDR1 reads MNHNS; CDR2 reads SASEGT. The germline V and J ends were trimmed by 10 bases and 8 bases, with 17 bases remaining between them.

The gene calls are TRBV19 and TRBJ2-7; the match to TRBD1 covers 7 bases. The CDR3 totals 14 residues. The ends lost 5 bases at V and 4 bases at J; junction bases unmatched: 8. CDR1 and CDR2 from the germline V gene are LNHDA and SQIVND (reference sequence). The CDR3 nucleotides are TGTGCCAGTAGTGCGACAGGGAAGCCTTACGAGCAGTACGTC. Its translation is CASSATGKPYEQYV.

The chain is built from TRBV6-6 and TRBJ2-7; weak D call: TRBD2 (6 bases). Germline V gene data show CDR1 as MNHNY and CDR2 as SVGAGI (reference sequence). This CDR3 has 15 residues. V was clipped by 4 bases and J by 5 bases, with 18 bases between them. The CDR3 spells CASSSDDGGLNEQYV. In nucleotides, the CDR3 is TGTGCCAGCAGTTCGGATGACGGGGGTCTCAACGAGCAGTACGTC.

The J gene is TRBJ1-1, the V gene TRBV27; possible D gene TRBD1, 5 bases. Trimming stripped 2 bases from V and 8 bases from J, with 9 bases between. Per germline, CDR1 MNHEY and CDR2 SMNVEV (reference sequence). The CDR3 has 12 residues. This CDR3 is CASSLTGGEAFF. The CDR3 nucleotides read TGTGCCAGCAGTTTAACCGGGGGAGAAGCTTTCTTT.

The chain uses TRBV6-4 and TRBJ2-3; 11 bases fit TRBD2. The germline CDR1 and CDR2 sequences are MRHNA and SNTAGT. The V gene end was trimmed by 0 bases and the J gene end by 8 bases; junction bases not matched to a gene: 10. The CDR3 covers 17 residues. The CDR3 loop is CASSDSLLAGEHGTQYF. CDR3 in DNA: TGTGCCAGCAGTGACTCCCTACTAGCGGGGGAGCATGGTACGCAGTATTTT.

V and J are TRBV11-2 and TRBJ1-3; possible D gene TRBD1, 6 bases. Germline V gives CDR1 SGHAT, CDR2 FQNNGV. V lost 1 base and J lost 3, with 16 bases in between. The CDR3 has 17 residues. CDR3 sequence (DNA): TGTGCCAGCAGCTTAGGGGGGGGCTGGTATGATGGAAACACCATATATTTT. Amino acid sequence: CASSLGGGWYDGNTIYF.

The chain employs TRBV4-3 and TRBJ2-7; perhaps TRBD1 as D (6 bases). Germline V gene sequence: CDR1 LGHNA, CDR2 YSLEER. Trimming pared 0 bases from V and 6 bases from J, leaving 12 bases between. This CDR3 has 14 residues. The CDR3 DNA follows: TGCGCCAGCAGCCAAGATCGCGAGGGGGTCGAGCAGTACGTC. Translated: CASSQDREGVEQYV.

The J gene is TRBJ2-1, the V gene TRBV4-3; 9 nucleotides line up with TRBD2. The CDR3 spans 17 residues. Trimming removed 0 bases from V and 6 bases from J; junction bases left unmatched: 9. Per the germline V gene, CDR1 is LGHNA and CDR2 is YSLEER. The CDR3 is CASSQEWVGGGANEQFF. The CDR3 DNA sequence: TGCGCCAGCAGCCAAGAATGGGTCGGCGGGGGGGCCAATGAGCAGTTCTTC.

The rearrangement uses TRBV18 and TRBJ1-4; 11 positions match TRBD1. Germline trimming cut 2 bases from V and 11 bases from J; bases unmatched to any gene: 4. The V gene's germline CDR1 is KGHSH and CDR2 LQKENI. The CDR3 runs 14 residues. CDR3 sequence reads: CASSPGQGADKLFF. DNA of the CDR3: TGTGCCAGCTCACCAGGACAGGGGGCGGACAAACTGTTTTTT.

This clone was seen only a few times. CDR3 sequence reads: CASSYTGGQLEEQYV. The CDR3 DNA reads TGTGCCAGCAGTTACACCGGCGGACAGTTAGAGGAGCAGTACGTC. This chain connects TRBV6-6 to TRBJ2-7, with a weak D call TRBD1 (6 bases). The CDR3 runs to 15 residues. From germline, CDR1 is MNHNY and CDR2 SVGAGI (reference sequence). The V end was cut by 2 bases, the J end by 7 bases, with 18 bases between.

V and J are TRBV29-1 and TRBJ2-1, with TRBD1 identical over 7 bases. Germline CDR1 reads SQVTM; CDR2 reads ANQGSEA. Losses at the gene ends were 3 bases for V and 0 bases for J; bases not matched to a gene: 5. The CDR3 totals 15 residues. The CDR3 loop reads CSVDSQGVSYNEQFF. The CDR3 DNA is TGCAGCGTTGATTCGCAGGGGGTCTCCTACAATGAGCAGTTCTTC.